Listed below are T cell receptor beta chains from one sample, sequenced in a study of blood T cell repertoires in COVID-19. The table came from immunoSEQ multiplex PCR; TCRdb's copy has only in-frame clones and leaves some out. The table shows 300,000 to 350,000 clones, with about nine tenths occurring only once. The sample was peripheral blood. These receptors were collected from a woman aged 45-59 years with COVID-19, enrolled during active disease. Both conserved end residues are part of each CDR3. A D gene is named only where the DNA matches it firmly. Some rows have no size entry. The others give once, few or many, or a class for an expanded clone.

D,V,size,J,DNA,CDR3
NA,TRBV28,few,TRBJ1-5,TGTGCCAGCAGTCCGGGGACATTTTATAGCAATCAGCCCCAGCATTTT,CASSPGTFYSNQPQHF
NA,TRBV21-1,NA,TRBJ1-1,TGTGCCAGCAGCAAAAAACAGGGGGCGACCCCTGAAGCTTTCTTT,CASSKKQGATPEAFF
TRBD2,TRBV4-1,NA,TRBJ2-7,TGCGCCAGCAGCCAAACCCGGACTAGTTGGGGCTACGAGCAGTACTTC,CASSQTRTSWGYEQYF
NA,TRBV11-3,few,TRBJ2-1,TGTGCCAGCAGGGGGGGACCAAATGAGCAGTTCTTC,CASRGGPNEQFF
NA,TRBV2,NA,TRBJ2-5,TGTGCCAGCAGGGGGGGAAGTGCCGATCAAGAGACCCAGTACTTC,CASRGGSADQETQYF
TRBD2,TRBV30,NA,TRBJ2-6,TGTGCCTGGAGTCCTAGCGGGAGGCTGAACGTCCTGACTTTC,CAWSPSGRLNVLTF
TRBD1,TRBV27,NA,TRBJ2-1,TGTGCCAGCAGTCCGGGACAGGGGTGGAATGAGCAGTTCTTC,CASSPGQGWNEQFF
TRBD2,TRBV5-1,NA,TRBJ2-1,TGCGCCAGCTCTGGATCTAGCGGGAGCTGGGGTGAGCAGTTCTTC,CASSGSSGSWGEQFF
NA,TRBV30,NA,TRBJ2-2,TGTGCCTGGACTGAGTTCGGGGAGCTGTTTTTT,CAWTEFGELFF
NA,TRBV24-1,once,TRBJ1-3,TGTGCCACCAGTGATCCTGGAGACAGGGGAAACACCATATATTTT,CATSDPGDRGNTIYF